Below are 26 T cell receptor beta chains sequenced from a single sample in a study of T cell responses to AZD1222 COVID-19 vaccine. Some clones are missing from TCRdb's copy, which holds only in-frame ones; the method was immunoSEQ multiplex PCR. The table records around 180,000 clones, 80% to 90% of them present only once. The sample in question was peripheral blood, obtained on day 0 of AZD1222 vaccination. These receptors all come from an adult in good health.

The chain links TRBV19 to TRBJ2-3, with unresolved D. From germline, CDR1 is LNHDA and CDR2 SQIVND (reference sequence). There are 13 residues in the CDR3. Between the trimmed V and J ends, which lost 5 bases and 1 base, there was a span of 7 bases. The CDR3: CASSGGRTDTQYF. The CDR3, as DNA: TGTGCCAGTAGTGGCGGCCGCACAGATACGCAGTATTTT.

This chain links TRBV25-1 with TRBJ2-1, with TRBD1 matching over 7 bases. The germline V gene has CDR1 MGHDK and CDR2 SYGVNS. The CDR3 runs to 16 residues. Germline trimming cut 3 bases from V and 1 base from J; bases unmatched to any gene: 6. The CDR3 loop reads CASSDPGGNSYNEQFF. The CDR3 bases are TGTGCCAGCAGTGACCCAGGGGGTAATTCCTACAATGAGCAGTTCTTC.

J is TRBJ1-2 and V is TRBV20-1, with D uncertain. V lost 4 bases and J lost 2, with 5 bases in between. Germline CDR1 reads DFQATT; CDR2 reads SNEGSKA (reference sequence). The CDR3 totals 11 residues. The CDR3 spells CSATENYGYTF. Written as DNA, the CDR3 is TGCAGTGCTACAGAAAACTATGGCTACACCTTC.

The chain links TRBV30 to TRBJ2-2; maybe TRBD1 (5 bases). Germline-derived CDR1 and CDR2 are GTSNPN and SVGIG (reference sequence). The CDR3 covers 16 residues. Trimming took off 0 bases at V and 1 base at J, with 12 bases between the two ends. CDR3 in DNA: TGTGCCTGGAGTGTACTTGGGCAGGGGAACACCGGGGAGCTGTTTTTT. Protein sequence: CAWSVLGQGNTGELFF.

The chain links TRBV30 to TRBJ1-1, with 7 bases matching TRBD1. The germline CDR1 and CDR2 sequences are GTSNPN and SVGIG (reference sequence). Losses at the gene ends were 0 bases for V and 4 bases for J; bases not matched to a gene: 8. The length of the CDR3 is 15 residues. The CDR3 nucleotides are TGTGCCTGGAGTGTAAGGTCGACAGGGATCACTGAAGCTTTCTTT. Translated, it gives CAWSVRSTGITEAFF.

V usage is TRBV6-5 and J usage is TRBJ1-3; perhaps TRBD1 as D (5 bases). Trimming removed 7 bases from V and 2 bases from J, with 15 bases in between. The germline V gene encodes CDR1 MNHEY and CDR2 SVGAGI. The CDR3 consists of 15 residues. The chain's CDR3 is CASNLRGFAGNTIYF. The DNA for the CDR3 is TGTGCCAGCAACCTCCGGGGGTTCGCTGGAAACACCATATATTTT.

The chain employs TRBV19 and TRBJ1-5, with D tentatively TRBD1 (6 bases). This CDR3 spans 14 amino acids. In germline, CDR1 is LNHDA, CDR2 SQIVND (reference sequence). V lost 7 bases and J 1 base, leaving 11 bases between the germline ends. CDR3 sequence: CASTKDRSNQPQHF. In DNA, the CDR3 is TGTGCCAGTACGAAGGACAGAAGCAATCAGCCCCAGCATTTT.

The J gene is TRBJ2-5, the V gene TRBV19, with 12 bases fitting TRBD1. The CDR3 loop spans 15 amino acids. Germline lookup yields CDR1 LNHDA and CDR2 SQIVND (reference sequence). Losses at the gene ends were 5 bases for V and 4 bases for J; bases not matched to a gene: 5. CDR3 coding DNA: TGTGCCAGTAGTTCGGGACAGGGGGCGGGAGAGACCCAGTACTTC. It translates to CASSSGQGAGETQYF.

The chain carries TRBV28 and TRBJ2-5, with D unresolved. The CDR3 contains 14 residues. The V gene lost 4 bases and the J gene lost 5 bases, with 14 bases spanning the gap. Germline V gene sequence: CDR1 MDHEN, CDR2 SYDVKM. CDR3 protein: CASSYRASRETQYF. The CDR3, as DNA: TGTGCCAGCAGTTATAGGGCATCCCGGGAGACCCAGTACTTC. Full variable domain (rest looked up from reference TRBV28 and TRBJ2-5): DVKVTQSSRYLVKRTGEKVFLECVQDMDHENMFWYRQDPGLGLRLIYFSYDVKMKEKGDIPEGYSVSREKKERFSLILESASTNQTSMYLCASSYRASRETQYFGPGTRLLVL.

The chain joins TRBV3-1 (or the pseudogene TRBV3-2) to TRBJ2-1, with 14 bases aligning to TRBD2. With 1 base clipped from V and 9 bases from J, the junction kept 5 bases outside the gene matches. The CDR3 contains 16 residues. In germline, CDR1 is LGHDT, CDR2 YNNKEL (reference sequence). The CDR3 DNA follows: TGTGCCAGCAGCCAAGCCGGGACTAGCGGGAGTCGTGAGCAGTTCTTC. This sequence encodes CASSQAGTSGSREQFF.

The chain links TRBV3-1 (or the pseudogene TRBV3-2) to TRBJ1-1; the match to TRBD1 covers 7 bases. The CDR3 is 14 residues long. V was pared by 4 bases and J by 4 bases, with 6 bases of the junction left unmatched. Per germline, CDR1 LGHDT and CDR2 YNNKEL (reference sequence). The CDR3 nucleotides read TGTGCCAGCAGCCTTCGACAGGGAGGCACTGAAGCTTTCTTT. Its protein is CASSLRQGGTEAFF.

The J gene is TRBJ2-3, the V gene TRBV7-9; 7 nucleotides align to TRBD2. Per the germline V gene, CDR1 is SEHNR and CDR2 is FQNEAQ (reference sequence). The CDR3 totals 16 residues. V lost 5 bases, J lost 0 bases, and 8 bases stayed unmatched. The CDR3 sequence: CASSPLSGFSTDTQYF. For the CDR3, the DNA is TGTGCCAGCAGCCCCCTTAGCGGGTTTAGCACAGATACGCAGTATTTT.

This sequence joins TRBV9 and TRBJ2-7; tentatively, D is TRBD1 or TRBD2 (5 bases each). This CDR3 comprises 17 residues. V shed 0 bases and J shed 5 bases, with 21 bases lying between them. Germline loops: CDR1 SGDLS, CDR2 YYNGEE. The CDR3: CASSVAVGQGVGDEQYF. Here the CDR3 DNA reads TGTGCCAGCAGCGTAGCCGTTGGCCAGGGAGTGGGGGACGAGCAGTACTTC. Variable domain in full (rest from reference TRBV9 and TRBJ2-7): DSGVTQTPKHLITATGQRVTLRCSPRSGDLSVYWYQQSLDQGLQFLIQYYNGEERAKGNILERFSAQQFPDLHSELNLSSLELGDSALYFCASSVAVGQGVGDEQYFGPGTRLTVT.

The genes are TRBV10-1 and TRBJ1-2, with 8 bases fitting TRBD1. V lost 3 bases to trimming and J lost 8 bases; unmatched junction nucleotides: 5. This CDR3 comprises 13 residues. CDR1 and CDR2 (germline): WNHNN, SYGVQD (reference sequence). The CDR3 bases are TGCGCCAGCAGTGAAAGCAGGGGGCGAGGCTACACCTTC. This sequence encodes CASSESRGRGYTF.

The chain combines TRBV6-1 with TRBJ1-3; no clear D. The ends were cut back, 2 bases at V and 4 bases at J, with 3 bases in the middle. This CDR3 contains 12 residues. Germline CDR1 is MNHNS and CDR2 is SASEGT. CDR3 coding DNA: TGTGCCAGCAGTGAATTCGGAAACACCATATATTTT. Protein sequence: CASSEFGNTIYF.

The V call is TRBV5-1, the J call TRBJ2-1, with D hard to call. V was clipped by 4 bases and J by 0 bases, with 11 bases between them. In germline, CDR1 is SGHRS, CDR2 YFSETQ. This CDR3 contains 15 residues. This CDR3 is CASSPSRSSYNEQFF. The CDR3 DNA follows: TGCGCCAGCAGCCCGTCTAGAAGCTCCTACAATGAGCAGTTCTTC.

The sample holds a few counts of this clone. Other DNA sequences in the sample encode the same CDR3. The chain recombines TRBV27 with TRBJ2-2; no clear D gene. This CDR3 region has 12 residues. Germline V gene sequence: CDR1 MNHEY, CDR2 SMNVEV (reference sequence). The V and J ends lost 2 bases and 6 bases respectively, with 4 bases between them. CDR3 amino acids: CASSLRAGELFF. CDR3 coding DNA: TGTGCCAGCAGTTTAAGGGCCGGGGAGCTGTTTTTT.

The chain links TRBV7-2 to TRBJ2-2; tentatively, D is TRBD2 (6 bases). Trimming pared 1 base from V and 1 base from J, leaving 7 bases between. The CDR3 extends over 15 amino acids. Per germline, CDR1 SGHTA and CDR2 FQGNSA. The CDR3 DNA is TGTGCCAGCAGCTTAGGAGCGGGGAACACCGGGGAGCTGTTTTTT. It encodes CASSLGAGNTGELFF.

The V call is TRBV6-2 or TRBV6-3, the J call TRBJ1-5; D possibly corresponds to TRBD1 (5 bases). The CDR3 extends over 14 amino acids. Germline CDR1 reads MNHEY; CDR2 reads SVGEGT. V lost 5 bases to trimming and J lost 2 bases, with 10 bases between them. The CDR3 is CASSNLGGNQPQHF. CDR3 nucleotides: TGTGCCAGCAGTAATTTGGGGGGCAATCAGCCCCAGCATTTT.

V and J are TRBV9 and TRBJ2-5, with a possible D match to TRBD2 (6 bases). From germline, CDR1 is SGDLS and CDR2 YYNGEE. The CDR3 sequence is 14 residues long. V shed 4 bases and J shed 3 bases, with 13 bases lying between them. The CDR3 DNA follows: TGTGCCAGCAGCTCCCGGTCGGGGGAAGAGACCCAGTACTTC. It is translated as CASSSRSGEETQYF. Drawing the rest from reference TRBV9 and TRBJ2-5, the complete variable domain is DSGVTQTPKHLITATGQRVTLRCSPRSGDLSVYWYQQSLDQGLQFLIQYYNGEERAKGNILERFSAQQFPDLHSELNLSSLELGDSALYFCASSSRSGEETQYFGPGTRLLVL.

The chain recombines TRBV5-1 with TRBJ1-3; D is unresolved. Germline CDR1 SGHRS, CDR2 YFSETQ. Trimming took off 0 bases at V and 3 bases at J, with 7 bases between the two ends. The CDR3 runs to 14 residues. The CDR3: CASSLEASGNTIYF. The CDR3 nucleotides read TGCGCCAGCAGCTTGGAGGCCAGTGGAAACACCATATATTTT.

The V and J genes are TRBV5-4 and TRBJ2-7; no firm D call. The CDR3 sequence is 15 residues long. Germline CDR1 reads SGHNT; CDR2 reads YYREEE (reference sequence). V shed 4 bases and J shed 2 bases, with 16 bases lying between them. The CDR3 DNA is TGTGCCAGCAGCGGACCCACGGGCCCCACCTACGAGCAGTACTTC. Encoded protein: CASSGPTGPTYEQYF.

The V gene is TRBV29-1, the J gene TRBJ2-1; D unresolved. This CDR3 spans 13 amino acids. The V gene's germline CDR1 is SQVTM and CDR2 ANQGSEA. V lost 3 bases to trimming and J lost 6 bases, with 12 bases between them. In DNA, the CDR3 is TGCAGCGTTGAGGCCACCTTCACCAATGAGCAGTTCTTC. Encoded protein: CSVEATFTNEQFF.

DNA for the CDR3: TGTGCCAGCAGCCAAGAGGTCAGCGGGGGGTACGAGCAGTACTTC. This codes for CASSQEVSGGYEQYF. The chain carries TRBV3-1 (or the pseudogene TRBV3-2) and TRBJ2-7; 9 bases fit TRBD2. The V gene's germline CDR1 is LGHDT and CDR2 YNNKEL (reference sequence). The CDR3 runs 15 residues. V lost 0 bases and J lost 4; bases outside the gene matches: 4.

V is TRBV14 and J is TRBJ1-3; a possible D gene is TRBD1 (5 bases). Germline V gives CDR1 SGHDN, CDR2 FVKESK. V was trimmed by 2 bases and J by 0 bases, leaving 17 bases between them. The CDR3 extends over 18 amino acids. CDR3 residues: CASSQLGGDLVSGNTIYF. In DNA form, the CDR3 reads TGTGCCAGCAGCCAACTCGGGGGGGATCTGGTCTCTGGAAACACCATATATTTT.

The chain recombines TRBV14 with TRBJ1-1; 11 bases line up with TRBD1. The junction had 9 bases not matched to a gene; V was cut back by 4 bases and J by 5 bases. Germline CDR1 SGHDN, CDR2 FVKESK. The CDR3 sequence is 16 residues long. CDR3 sequence reads: CASSLQTGTGGTEAFF. CDR3 DNA sequence: TGTGCCAGCAGCCTCCAGACCGGGACAGGGGGGACTGAAGCTTTCTTT.